The 28 T cell receptor beta chains listed next were all sequenced from one sample in a study of shared clonotypes between healthy human individuals. Generated by immunoSEQ multiplex PCR, the TCRdb table keeps only in-frame clones and is missing some. The data show more than 2 million clones, approximately 94% seen once. Positively selected for CCR7, the CD45RO-negative cells used as naive CD8 cells excluded terminally differentiated effector memory CD45RA+ cells. The sequenced material came from naive CD8+ T cells sorted from blood. Every receptor here comes from a man younger than 35 in good health.

The genes are TRBV29-1 and TRBJ1-4; D is uncertain. This CDR3 region has 15 residues. Germline values: CDR1 SQVTM, CDR2 ANQGSEA. V shed 6 bases and J shed 8 bases, with 22 bases lying between them. CDR3 bases: TGCAGCGTCCTAGCGGCATCCGGACGGGGAGAAAAACTGTTTTTT. Its translation: CSVLAASGRGEKLFF. The whole variable domain, filled in from reference TRBV29-1 and TRBJ1-4, reads SAVISQKPSRDICQRGTSLTIQCQVDSQVTMMFWYRQQPGQSLTLIATANQGSEATYESGFVIDKFPISRPNLTFSTLTVSNMSPEDSSIYLCSVLAASGRGEKLFFGSGTQLSVL.

The rearrangement joins TRBV28 to TRBJ1-2; possibly TRBD1 for D (5 bases). CDR1 and CDR2 (germline): MDHEN, SYDVKM. This CDR3 comprises 15 residues. V lost 2 bases to trimming and J lost 0 bases, with 10 bases between them. CDR3 in DNA: TGTGCCAGCAGTTTAAATAGGGGTTCTAACTATGGCTACACCTTC. Protein product: CASSLNRGSNYGYTF.

With regard to this clone: This same CDR3 is encoded by further DNA sequences in the sample. In DNA form, the CDR3 reads TGCGCCAGCAGCCAAGCGCTAGCGGGAGGAACGGATACGCAGTATTTT. Translated, it gives CASSQALAGGTDTQYF. The gene calls are TRBV4-3 and TRBJ2-3; 11 bases map to TRBD2. The CDR3 covers 16 residues. Unmatched junction bases numbered 6, after V lost 1 base and J lost 6 bases. Per germline, CDR1 LGHNA and CDR2 YSLEER.

On this clone itself: Other nucleotide sequences from this sample produce the same CDR3. V gene TRBV5-1 combines with J gene TRBJ2-6; D is unclear. This CDR3 has 15 residues. Trimming shortened V by 0 bases and J by 0 bases, and 4 bases separated the two germline ends. Germline-derived CDR1 and CDR2 are SGHRS and YFSETQ. The CDR3 reads CASSLASSGANVLTF. CDR3 in DNA: TGCGCCAGCAGCTTGGCCTCCTCTGGGGCCAACGTCCTGACTTTC.

This clone is a singleton in its sample. V gene TRBV2 combines with J gene TRBJ2-3; D may be TRBD1 (6 bases). CDR1 SNHLY and CDR2 FYNNEI come from the germline V gene. The CDR3 spans 16 residues. Trimming shortened V by 5 bases and J by 3 bases, and 18 bases separated the two germline ends. CDR3 nucleotide sequence: TGTGCCAGCAGTATGACAGGAGGTTTTGGGACAGATACGCAGTATTTT. The encoded protein is CASSMTGGFGTDTQYF.

This chain joins TRBV7-6 and TRBJ2-7; D unclear. Trimming took 4 bases from V and 2 from J, leaving 18 bases between them. Germline CDR1 is SGHVS and CDR2 is FNYEAQ. The CDR3 has 16 residues. For the CDR3, the DNA is TGTGCCAGCAGCTCGATACCGGACGGAATGGCCTACGAGCAGTACTTC. It translates to CASSSIPDGMAYEQYF. The full variable domain, completed using reference TRBV7-6 and TRBJ2-7, is GAGVSQSPRYKVTKRGQDVALRCDPISGHVSLYWYRQALGQGPEFLTYFNYEAQQDKSGLPNDRFSAERPEGSISTLTIQRTEQRDSAMYRCASSSIPDGMAYEQYFGPGTRLTVT.

The chain uses TRBV18 and TRBJ1-1, with D possibly TRBD1 on 6 matching bases. Germline V gene lookup returns CDR1 KGHSH and CDR2 LQKENI. The germline V and J ends were trimmed by 5 bases and 3 bases, with 19 bases remaining between them. This CDR3 is built from 16 residues. CDR3 region: CASSSTGITGDTEAFF. The CDR3 coding sequence is TGTGCCAGCTCATCGACAGGCATTACCGGAGACACTGAAGCTTTCTTT. Full variable domain (rest looked up from reference TRBV18 and TRBJ1-1): NAGVMQNPRHLVRRRGQEARLRCSPMKGHSHVYWYRQLPEEGLKFMVYLQKENIIDESGMPKERFSAEFPKEGPSILRIQQVVRGDSAAYFCASSSTGITGDTEAFFGQGTRLTVV.

The chain uses TRBV5-1 and TRBJ1-1, with D hard to call. V was cut by 7 bases and J by 1 base, with 14 bases left in between. This CDR3 comprises 14 residues. Germline CDR1 is SGHRS and CDR2 is YFSETQ. CDR3 sequence: CASAEPHTNTEAFF. The DNA of the CDR3 is TGCGCCAGCGCTGAACCACATACGAACACTGAAGCTTTCTTT.

In regard to this clone: Other DNA sequences in this specimen translate into the identical CDR3. The CDR3 is CASSLGQGIYEQYF. CDR3 nucleotides: TGCGCCAGCAGCTTGGGCCAGGGAATCTACGAGCAGTACTTC. The chain uses TRBV5-1 and TRBJ2-7; tentative D call: TRBD1 (5 bases). Between the trimmed V and J ends, which lost 0 bases and 3 bases, there was a span of 10 bases. CDR3 size: 14 residues. Germline assignment: CDR1 SGHRS and CDR2 YFSETQ.

This clone has just a few counts. The chain employs TRBV28 and TRBJ1-5; D unclear. Germline-derived CDR1 and CDR2 are MDHEN and SYDVKM. This CDR3 is built from 14 residues. Between the trimmed V and J ends, which lost 4 bases and 3 bases, there was a span of 10 bases. The CDR3 region is CASSSVLFNQPQHF. CDR3 in DNA: TGTGCCAGCAGTTCCGTCTTATTCAATCAGCCCCAGCATTTT.

The V gene is TRBV7-9, the J gene TRBJ2-3; D is ambiguous. Trimming left V 10 bases short and J 2 bases short, with 16 bases between. Germline CDR1 and CDR2: SEHNR and FQNEAQ (reference sequence). The CDR3 extends over 14 amino acids. CDR3 region: CATQETLITDTQYF. CDR3 sequence (DNA): TGTGCCACCCAGGAGACACTGATCACAGATACGCAGTATTTT.

The chain carries TRBV7-6 and TRBJ1-5; unclear D gene. This CDR3 spans 13 amino acids. Trimming left V 1 base short and J 5 bases short, with 6 bases between. Germline V CDR1 and CDR2: SGHVS, FNYEAQ. The CDR3 reads CASSLGGYQPQHF. CDR3 nucleotides: TGTGCCAGCAGCTTAGGCGGGTATCAGCCCCAGCATTTT.

This chain connects TRBV6-6 to TRBJ1-2; D is perhaps TRBD1 (5 bases). The germline CDR1 and CDR2 sequences are MNHNY and SVGAGI (reference sequence). The CDR3 consists of 14 residues. V gave up 6 bases and J gave up 7 bases, with 18 bases separating them. The DNA for the CDR3 is TGTGCCAGCAGCCCCGTTTGGGCACAGGCTGGCTACACCTTC. This encodes CASSPVWAQAGYTF.

The CDR3 coding sequence is TGTGCCAGCAGCTTAGCAGGTGCGAACACTGAAGCTTTCTTT. As protein: CASSLAGANTEAFF. This chain uses TRBV7-9 with TRBJ1-1; D gene uncertain. CDR1 and CDR2 (germline): SEHNR, FQNEAQ (reference sequence). Trimming stripped 0 bases from V and 1 base from J, with 6 bases between. The CDR3 spans 14 residues.

V usage is TRBV5-1 and J usage is TRBJ2-1; D remains unclear. V was clipped by 3 bases and J by 9 bases, with 7 bases between them. This CDR3 is built from 11 residues. Germline CDR1 reads SGHRS; CDR2 reads YFSETQ. CDR3 region: CASSWGIEQFF. For the CDR3, the DNA is TGCGCCAGCAGCTGGGGAATTGAGCAGTTCTTC.

This clone was seen just once. The chain has TRBV27 and TRBJ1-1; D is unclear. Germline V lookup: CDR1 MNHEY, CDR2 SMNVEV (reference sequence). The CDR3 loop spans 13 amino acids. Deletions cut 4 bases from V and 1 base from J, with 7 bases between. As DNA, the CDR3 is TGTGCCAGCAGTTATGGGCGGAACACTGAAGCTTTCTTT. Amino acid sequence: CASSYGRNTEAFF.

The CDR3 spells CASRGTVYGYTF. The CDR3 nucleotides read TGCGCCAGCAGAGGGACCGTCTATGGCTACACCTTC. The J gene is TRBJ1-2, the V gene TRBV5-1, with a tentative D call TRBD1 (5 bases). Trimming took off 5 bases at V and 4 bases at J, with 9 bases between the two ends. Looked up from germline, CDR1 is SGHRS and CDR2 is YFSETQ. The CDR3 is 12 residues long.

The chain joins TRBV6-6 to TRBJ2-4; the D is unclear. CDR3 length: 15 amino acids. V shed 0 bases and J shed 8 bases, with 14 bases lying between them. Per germline, CDR1 MNHNY and CDR2 SVGAGI (reference sequence). CDR3 DNA: TGTGCCAGCAGTTACTCCGCAGGATTAGTTGACATTCAGTACTTC. Protein: CASSYSAGLVDIQYF.

Concerning this clone: Other DNA sequences within the sample encode an identical CDR3. The J gene is TRBJ2-7, the V gene TRBV5-6; 9 bases are shared with TRBD1. Germline V gene data show CDR1 as SGHDT and CDR2 as YYEEEE. V lost 0 bases, J lost 4 bases, and 2 bases stayed unmatched. This CDR3 comprises 14 residues. The CDR3 region is CASSLGDRVYEQYF. CDR3 bases: TGTGCCAGCAGCTTGGGGGACAGGGTTTACGAGCAGTACTTC.

The chain uses TRBV19 and TRBJ2-7, with 11 bases fitting TRBD2. Trimming at V came to 4 bases and at J to 1 base, leaving 3 bases not matched to a gene. CDR1 and CDR2 from the germline V gene are LNHDA and SQIVND (reference sequence). The CDR3 loop spans 15 amino acids. The chain's CDR3 is CASSSLAGGSYEQYF. CDR3 bases: TGTGCCAGTAGTAGTCTAGCGGGAGGTTCCTACGAGCAGTACTTC.

The genes are TRBV18 and TRBJ2-2; TRBD1 or TRBD2 may be the D gene (6 bases each). Germline CDR1 reads KGHSH; CDR2 reads LQKENI. Trimming cost V 3 bases and J 2 bases, with 16 bases left between them. CDR3 length: 17 residues. The CDR3 region has the DNA TGTGCCAGCTCACCTAACCCCCGGGGGCCAAACACCGGGGAGCTGTTTTTT. Its protein is CASSPNPRGPNTGELFF.

For this clone: The sample has other DNA sequences that encode this CDR3 too. The rearrangement uses TRBV13 and TRBJ2-5, with a weak D call TRBD1 (5 bases). This CDR3 has 12 residues. Trimming took off 3 bases at V and 4 bases at J, with 6 bases between the two ends. The V gene's germline CDR1 is PRHDT and CDR2 FYEKMQ (reference sequence). CDR3 coding DNA: TGTGCCAGCAGCTTTAGGGGAGAGACCCAGTACTTC. Its protein product is CASSFRGETQYF.

Regarding this clone: Distinct nucleotide sequences in the sample also encode this CDR3. This chain joins TRBV27 and TRBJ1-1; D gene ambiguous. The CDR3 loop spans 13 amino acids. From germline, CDR1 is MNHEY and CDR2 SMNVEV (reference sequence). The ends were cut back, 2 bases at V and 0 bases at J, with 4 bases in the middle. DNA for the CDR3: TGTGCCAGCAGTTTAAGAATGAACACTGAAGCTTTCTTT. Translated, it gives CASSLRMNTEAFF.

The DNA for the CDR3 is TGTGCCAGCAGAGCTAACGCCCTTAGCAATCAGCCCCAGCATTTT. Amino acid sequence: CASRANALSNQPQHF. The V gene is TRBV6-1, the J gene TRBJ1-5; D unresolved. The germline V and J ends were trimmed by 6 bases and 0 bases, with 12 bases remaining between them. CDR1 is MNHNS and CDR2 is SASEGT in the germline V gene. The length of the CDR3 is 15 residues.

This chain joins TRBV13 and TRBJ2-7; possibly TRBD2 for D (6 bases). Looked up from germline, CDR1 is PRHDT and CDR2 is FYEKMQ (reference sequence). The V end lost 0 bases, the J end lost 5 bases, and 11 bases lay between the germline ends. This CDR3 has 14 amino acids. The CDR3 region has the DNA TGTGCCAGCAGCTTAGGCGTCAGGGAGGACGAGCAGTACTTC. Its protein is CASSLGVREDEQYF.

The chain couples TRBV19 to TRBJ1-4, with D hard to call. V lost 6 bases and J lost 1, with 18 bases in between. This CDR3 spans 17 amino acids. Germline values: CDR1 LNHDA, CDR2 SQIVND (reference sequence). The DNA for the CDR3 is TGTGCCAGTAGCATACCAACCGACGGAAGAACTAATGAAAAACTGTTTTTT. This translates into CASSIPTDGRTNEKLFF.

The gene calls are TRBV11-2 and TRBJ2-1, with D perhaps TRBD1 (5 bases). The CDR3 extends over 17 amino acids. Deletions cut 5 bases from V and 0 bases from J, with 17 bases between. Germline values: CDR1 SGHAT, CDR2 FQNNGV. CDR3 in amino acids: CASSPYAGDSSYNEQFF. CDR3 in DNA: TGTGCCAGCAGCCCTTACGCAGGCGACAGCTCCTACAATGAGCAGTTCTTC.

Remarks on this clone: Distinct nucleotide sequences in the sample also encode this CDR3. V gene TRBV5-6 combines with J gene TRBJ2-7, with 10 positions matching TRBD1. This CDR3 is 14 amino acids long. V gave up 4 bases and J gave up 2 bases; unmatched junction bases: 3. Germline-derived CDR1 and CDR2 are SGHDT and YYEEEE. The CDR3 loop reads CASSLGTGAYEQYF. In DNA form, the CDR3 reads TGTGCCAGCAGCCTAGGGACAGGGGCCTACGAGCAGTACTTC. Full variable domain (rest looked up from reference TRBV5-6 and TRBJ2-7): DAGVTQSPTHLIKTRGQQVTLRCSPKSGHDTVSWYQQALGQGPQFIFQYYEEEERQRGNFPDRFSGHQFPNYSSELNVNALLLGDSALYLCASSLGTGAYEQYFGPGTRLTVT.